These 25 T cell receptor beta chains came from one sample sequenced in a study of cytomegalovirus exposure and HLA in healthy donors. The table came from immunoSEQ multiplex PCR; TCRdb's copy has only in-frame clones and leaves some out. This table holds 130,000 to 150,000 clones, about 89% found once. Sequencing was performed on PBMCs. The receptors here all came from a man between 18 and 35 years old in good health and CMV-seronegative.

This chain joins TRBV20-1 and TRBJ2-5; tentative D call: TRBD2 (6 bases). Germline CDR1 reads DFQATT; CDR2 reads SNEGSKA (reference sequence). Deletions cut 5 bases from V and 9 bases from J, with 13 bases between. The CDR3 runs 11 residues. CDR3 DNA: TGCAGTGCTCGCCCGGGGGAGGCCCAGTACTTC. This gives the protein CSARPGEAQYF.

V and J are TRBV30 and TRBJ2-7, with 7 nucleotides matching TRBD2. Per the germline V gene, CDR1 is GTSNPN and CDR2 is SVGIG (reference sequence). This CDR3 has 15 residues. The trim removed 8 bases at V and 3 bases at J, leaving 16 bases unmatched. In nucleotides, the CDR3 is TGTGCCCTGGGGGTCTGGGGGACTACGATCTACGAGCAGTACTTC. The encoded protein is CALGVWGTTIYEQYF.

The rearrangement joins TRBV5-1 to TRBJ2-3, with 7 bases lining up with TRBD2. The junction had 6 bases not matched to a gene; V was cut back by 3 bases and J by 5 bases. Per germline, CDR1 SGHRS and CDR2 YFSETQ. The CDR3 runs 14 residues. CDR3 bases: TGCGCCAGCAGCTCCGGGGTAGCGGGAGATACGCAGTATTTT. This translates into CASSSGVAGDTQYF.

This rearrangement joins TRBV4-1 to TRBJ2-5; TRBD2 might be the D (5 bases). CDR1 is MGHRA, CDR2 YSYEKL, per germline. Trimming cost V 4 bases and J 4 bases, with 19 bases left between them. The CDR3 is 16 amino acids. The CDR3 sequence is CASSPPPFEGGETQYF. CDR3 nucleotide sequence: TGCGCCAGCAGCCCCCCCCCGTTCGAGGGCGGAGAGACCCAGTACTTC.

This chain joins TRBV6-5 and TRBJ2-1, with 9 nucleotides matching TRBD1. V dropped 5 bases and J dropped 1; count of bases not matched to a gene: 3. Germline V CDR1 and CDR2: MNHEY, SVGAGI. The CDR3 runs 15 residues. CDR3 sequence: CASSGGQGSYNEQFF. The CDR3 coding sequence is TGTGCCAGCAGTGGAGGACAGGGGTCCTACAATGAGCAGTTCTTC.

The V call is TRBV5-1, the J call TRBJ2-5; D not certain. The germline V gene encodes CDR1 SGHRS and CDR2 YFSETQ. V gave up 4 bases and J gave up 5 bases, with 12 bases separating them. The CDR3 has 13 residues. The CDR3 sequence: CASSRVFEETQYF. The CDR3 DNA reads TGCGCCAGCAGCCGAGTGTTCGAGGAGACCCAGTACTTC.

The chain couples TRBV11-2 to TRBJ2-5; 10 bases line up with TRBD2. Trimming cost V 5 bases and J 4 bases; bases outside gene matches: 7. CDR1 is SGHAT, CDR2 FQNNGV, per germline. The CDR3 consists of 15 residues. In DNA form, the CDR3 reads TGTGCCAGCAGCGAGACTAGCGGGCCTATAGAGACCCAGTACTTC. This translates into CASSETSGPIETQYF.

This clone was counted a few times. This chain links TRBV6-5 with TRBJ1-6, with D possibly matching TRBD1 (5 bases). CDR1 MNHEY and CDR2 SVGAGI come from the germline V gene. This CDR3 region has 12 residues. The V end lost 5 bases, the J end lost 9 bases, and 8 bases lay between the germline ends. CDR3 sequence reads: CASSGDSSPLHF. The CDR3 DNA reads as TGTGCCAGCAGTGGCGACAGTTCACCCCTCCACTTT.

The chain links TRBV29-1 to TRBJ1-1, with 7 nucleotides matching TRBD1. Trimming cost V 7 bases and J 1 base; bases outside gene matches: 6. The V gene's germline CDR1 is SQVTM and CDR2 ANQGSEA. This CDR3 is built from 13 residues. The CDR3 nucleotides are TGCAGCGCCACAGGGGTGTGGAACACTGAAGCTTTCTTT. Its translation: CSATGVWNTEAFF.

The V call is TRBV11-2, the J call TRBJ2-3, with D possibly matching TRBD2 (6 bases). This CDR3 has 17 amino acids. Germline V gives CDR1 SGHAT, CDR2 FQNNGV. With 1 base removed from V and 4 bases from J, the gap between germline ends came to 18 bases. Here the CDR3 reads CASSLVPLSGGPDTQYF. In nucleotides, the CDR3 is TGTGCCAGCAGCTTAGTTCCTCTTTCCGGGGGACCAGATACGCAGTATTTT.

V is TRBV19 and J is TRBJ2-1, with 13 bases that match TRBD2. From germline, CDR1 is LNHDA and CDR2 SQIVND (reference sequence). This CDR3 comprises 17 residues. J lost 0 bases, V lost 3 bases, and 2 bases had no gene match. The CDR3 nucleotides are TGTGCCAGTAGTATCCGGACTAGCGGGGGCTCCTACAATGAGCAGTTCTTC. As protein: CASSIRTSGGSYNEQFF. The entire variable domain, with the rest obtained from reference TRBV19 and TRBJ2-1, is as follows: DGGITQSPKYLFRKEGQNVTLSCEQNLNHDAMYWYRQDPGQGLRLIYYSQIVNDFQKGDIAEGYSVSREKKESFPLTVTSAQKNPTAFYLCASSIRTSGGSYNEQFFGPGTRLTVL.

The rearrangement uses TRBV18 and TRBJ1-5; 7 bases are a match to TRBD1. V shed 4 bases and J 6 bases; nucleotides not matched to a gene: 6. Germline V gives CDR1 KGHSH, CDR2 LQKENI. The CDR3 runs to 14 residues. The CDR3 coding sequence is TGTGCCAGCTCACAACTTACAGGGGCTCAGCCCCAGCATTTT. This translates into CASSQLTGAQPQHF.

The chain is built from TRBV9 and TRBJ2-1; 10 bases line up with TRBD1. The CDR3 sequence is 15 residues long. Unmatched junction bases numbered 3, after V lost 4 bases and J lost 2 bases. Germline V gene lookup returns CDR1 SGDLS and CDR2 YYNGEE. The CDR3 reads CASSTGQGTYNEQFF. The CDR3 coding sequence is TGTGCCAGCAGCACGGGACAGGGGACCTACAATGAGCAGTTCTTC. Combining the CDR3 with reference TRBV9 and TRBJ2-1 gives the whole variable domain DSGVTQTPKHLITATGQRVTLRCSPRSGDLSVYWYQQSLDQGLQFLIQYYNGEERAKGNILERFSAQQFPDLHSELNLSSLELGDSALYFCASSTGQGTYNEQFFGPGTRLTVL.

This sequence joins TRBV13 and TRBJ2-7; tentative D call: TRBD2 (5 bases). Trimming left V 5 bases short and J 1 base short, with 9 bases between. CDR3 size: 13 residues. Germline assignment: CDR1 PRHDT and CDR2 FYEKMQ (reference sequence). CDR3 sequence: CASSRTRSYEQYF. The DNA of the CDR3 is TGTGCCAGCAGCCGAACTAGATCCTACGAGCAGTACTTC.

The chain employs TRBV6-5 and TRBJ2-7; 7 nucleotides align to TRBD2. CDR1 and CDR2 from the germline V gene are MNHEY and SVGAGI. The CDR3 runs to 14 residues. V lost 7 bases, J lost 4 bases, and 10 bases stayed unmatched. CDR3 nucleotides: TGTGCCAGCATGGGCGGGAGTCCCAATTACGAGCAGTACGTC. It is translated as CASMGGSPNYEQYV.

The CDR3 protein is CASSESLGGLETQYF. The CDR3, as DNA: TGTGCCAGCAGTGAAAGTCTAGGGGGTTTGGAGACCCAGTACTTC. The genes are TRBV2 and TRBJ2-5; D might be TRBD1 (6 bases). V shed 2 bases and J shed 5 bases, with 15 bases lying between them. Germline V gives CDR1 SNHLY, CDR2 FYNNEI. The CDR3 has 15 residues.

The chain employs TRBV7-2 and TRBJ2-7; unclear D gene. Germline CDR1 is SGHTA and CDR2 is FQGNSA. V lost 5 bases to trimming and J lost 2 bases, with 13 bases between them. This CDR3 contains 14 residues. CDR3 DNA sequence: TGTGCCAGCAGCCCAAGGAGAGGCGCCTACGAGCAGTACGTC. Amino acids: CASSPRRGAYEQYV.

The CDR3 DNA reads as TGTGCCACCTCGGGGTCAAATCCTTCCCCAGATACGCAGTATTTT. Its protein product is CATSGSNPSPDTQYF. The rearrangement uses TRBV25-1 and TRBJ2-3; perhaps TRBD2 as D (5 bases). Trimming stripped 10 bases from V and 4 bases from J, with 21 bases between. The CDR3 has 15 amino acids. CDR1 and CDR2 (germline): MGHDK, SYGVNS.

The J gene is TRBJ1-2, the V gene TRBV9; 8 nucleotides agree with TRBD1. With V trimmed by 0 bases and J by 8 bases, 12 bases remained unmatched. Per the germline V gene, CDR1 is SGDLS and CDR2 is YYNGEE. The CDR3 has 16 amino acids. The CDR3 spells CASSVDLSGQGRGYTF. CDR3 DNA: TGTGCCAGCAGCGTAGATCTGAGCGGACAGGGACGGGGCTACACCTTC.

J is TRBJ1-2 and V is TRBV19; D is ambiguous. Germline V gives CDR1 LNHDA, CDR2 SQIVND (reference sequence). V was shortened by 5 bases and J by 2 bases, with 12 bases between the two germline ends. CDR3 size: 14 residues. As DNA, the CDR3 is TGTGCCAGTAGTCCAGACGGGATCAACTATGGCTACACCTTC. This gives the protein CASSPDGINYGYTF. Full variable domain (missing parts from reference TRBV19 and TRBJ1-2): DGGITQSPKYLFRKEGQNVTLSCEQNLNHDAMYWYRQDPGQGLRLIYYSQIVNDFQKGDIAEGYSVSREKKESFPLTVTSAQKNPTAFYLCASSPDGINYGYTFGSGTRLTVV.

The chain joins TRBV4-1 to TRBJ2-7; 8 bases fit TRBD2. The CDR3 has 16 amino acids. Germline V gene data show CDR1 as MGHRA and CDR2 as YSYEKL. The V and J ends lost 0 bases and 6 bases, in that order; junction bases with no gene match: 10. The CDR3 DNA is TGCGCCAGCAGCCAAGATGTCGCGGGAGGCCCTATCGAGCAGTACGTC. It translates to CASSQDVAGGPIEQYV.

J is TRBJ2-1 and V is TRBV7-8; perhaps TRBD2 as D (6 bases). Germline CDR1 SGHVS, CDR2 FQNEAQ. The germline V and J ends were trimmed by 5 bases and 11 bases, with 22 bases remaining between them. The CDR3 length is 15 residues. The CDR3 DNA follows: TGTGCCAGCAGCGCCCGGTTACTAGCTCTCGGGAAGCAGTTCTTC. Translating it yields CASSARLLALGKQFF.

The chain combines TRBV28 with TRBJ1-5, with D possibly matching TRBD1 (5 bases). CDR1 is MDHEN, CDR2 SYDVKM, per germline. This CDR3 contains 19 residues. Trimming took 5 bases from V and 2 from J, leaving 25 bases between them. The CDR3, as DNA: TGTGCCAGCAGTCCCAAGAAGGCAGGGTCCCGGATAGGCAATCAGCCCCAGCATTTT. Protein: CASSPKKAGSRIGNQPQHF.

The genes are TRBV10-3 and TRBJ2-1; 11 nucleotides line up with TRBD2. The junction had 15 bases not matched to a gene; V was cut back by 10 bases and J by 7 bases. This CDR3 comprises 16 residues. Germline lookup yields CDR1 ENHRY and CDR2 SYGVKD. The CDR3: CATFPDLTSGVNEQFF. The CDR3 nucleotides are TGTGCCACCTTCCCCGACTTGACTAGCGGGGTTAATGAGCAGTTCTTC.

The chain recombines TRBV7-9 with TRBJ1-1; weak D call: TRBD1 (6 bases). V lost 5 bases, J lost 1 base, and 14 bases lay in between. Germline V gives CDR1 SEHNR, CDR2 FQNEAQ (reference sequence). This CDR3 contains 15 residues. The CDR3 DNA is TGTGCCAGCAGCCTTTCTGGACAGACGAACACTGAAGCTTTCTTT. Its protein is CASSLSGQTNTEAFF.